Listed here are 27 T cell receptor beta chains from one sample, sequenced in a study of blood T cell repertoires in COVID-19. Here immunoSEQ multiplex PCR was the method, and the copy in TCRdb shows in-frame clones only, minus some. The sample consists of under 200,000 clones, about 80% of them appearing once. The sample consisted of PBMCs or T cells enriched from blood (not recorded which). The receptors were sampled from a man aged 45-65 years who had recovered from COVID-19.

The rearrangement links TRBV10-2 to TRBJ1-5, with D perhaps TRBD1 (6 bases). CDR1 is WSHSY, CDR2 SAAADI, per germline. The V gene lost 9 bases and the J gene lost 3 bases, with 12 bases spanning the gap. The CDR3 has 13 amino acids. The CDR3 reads CASSRGTNQPQHF. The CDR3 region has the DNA TGCGCCAGTTCAAGGGGGACCAATCAGCCCCAGCATTTT.

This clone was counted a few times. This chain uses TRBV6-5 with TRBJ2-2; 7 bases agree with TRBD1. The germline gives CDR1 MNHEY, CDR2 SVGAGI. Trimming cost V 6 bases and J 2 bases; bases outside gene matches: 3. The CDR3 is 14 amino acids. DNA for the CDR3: TGTGCCAGCAGCTACAGGGGAAACACCGGGGAGCTGTTTTTT. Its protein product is CASSYRGNTGELFF.

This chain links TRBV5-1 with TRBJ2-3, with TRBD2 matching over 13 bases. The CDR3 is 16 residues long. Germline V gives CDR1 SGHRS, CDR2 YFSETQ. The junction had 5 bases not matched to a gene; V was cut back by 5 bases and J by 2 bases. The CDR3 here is CASSSGLAGVTDTQYF. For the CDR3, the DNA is TGCGCCAGCAGTTCCGGACTAGCGGGGGTCACAGATACGCAGTATTTT. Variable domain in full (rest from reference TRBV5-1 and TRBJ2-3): KAGVTQTPRYLIKTRGQQVTLSCSPISGHRSVSWYQQTPGQGLQFLFEYFSETQRNKGNFPGRFSGRQFSNSRSEMNVSTLELGDSALYLCASSSGLAGVTDTQYFGPGTRLTVL.

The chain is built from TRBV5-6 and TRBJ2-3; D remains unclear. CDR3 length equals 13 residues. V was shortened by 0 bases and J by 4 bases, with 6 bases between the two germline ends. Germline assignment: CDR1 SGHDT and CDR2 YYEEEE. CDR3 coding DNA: TGTGCCAGCAGCTTGGGGTTAGCAGATACGCAGTATTTT. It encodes CASSLGLADTQYF.

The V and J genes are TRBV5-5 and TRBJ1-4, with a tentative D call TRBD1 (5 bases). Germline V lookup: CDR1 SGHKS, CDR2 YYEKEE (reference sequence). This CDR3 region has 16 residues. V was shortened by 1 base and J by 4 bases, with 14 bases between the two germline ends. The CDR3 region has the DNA TGTGCCAGCAGCTTGTTGGCAGGCGGGGGTAATGAAAAACTGTTTTTT. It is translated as CASSLLAGGGNEKLFF.

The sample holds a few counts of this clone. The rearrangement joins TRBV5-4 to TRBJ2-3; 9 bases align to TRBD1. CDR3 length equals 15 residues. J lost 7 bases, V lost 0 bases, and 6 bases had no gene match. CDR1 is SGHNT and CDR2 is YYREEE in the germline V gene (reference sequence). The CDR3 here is CASSLVPGQGNTQYF. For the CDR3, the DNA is TGTGCCAGCAGCTTGGTACCGGGACAGGGAAATACGCAGTATTTT.

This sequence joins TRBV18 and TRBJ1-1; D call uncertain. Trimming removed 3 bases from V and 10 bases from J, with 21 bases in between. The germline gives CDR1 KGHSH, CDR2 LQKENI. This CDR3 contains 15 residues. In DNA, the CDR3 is TGTGCCAGCTCACCCGCGCGATCCGAGGGATTAGTAGCTTTCTTT. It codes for CASSPARSEGLVAFF.

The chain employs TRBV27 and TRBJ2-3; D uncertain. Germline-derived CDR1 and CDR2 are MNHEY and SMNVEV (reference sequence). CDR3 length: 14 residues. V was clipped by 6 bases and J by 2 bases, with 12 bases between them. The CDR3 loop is CASSRYVPTDTQYF. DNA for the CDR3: TGTGCCAGCAGCCGCTATGTCCCCACAGATACGCAGTATTTT.

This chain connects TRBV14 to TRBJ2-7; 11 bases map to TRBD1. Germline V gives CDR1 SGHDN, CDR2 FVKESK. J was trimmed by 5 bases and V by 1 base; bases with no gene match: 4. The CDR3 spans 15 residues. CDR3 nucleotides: TGTGCCAGCAGCCAAGGGACAGGGGGCCTGAACGAGCAGTACTTC. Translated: CASSQGTGGLNEQYF.

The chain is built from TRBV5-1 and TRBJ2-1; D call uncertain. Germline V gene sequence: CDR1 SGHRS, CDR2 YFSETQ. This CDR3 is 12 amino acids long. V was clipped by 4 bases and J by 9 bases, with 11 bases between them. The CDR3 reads CASSPAATEQFF. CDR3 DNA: TGCGCCAGCAGCCCGGCGGCCACTGAGCAGTTCTTC.

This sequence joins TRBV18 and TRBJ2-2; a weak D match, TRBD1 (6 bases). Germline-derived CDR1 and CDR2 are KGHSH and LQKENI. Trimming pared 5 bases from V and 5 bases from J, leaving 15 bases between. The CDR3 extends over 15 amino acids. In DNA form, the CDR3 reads TGTGCCAGCTCATTACAGGGTGATCGGACCGGGGAGCTGTTTTTT. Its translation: CASSLQGDRTGELFF. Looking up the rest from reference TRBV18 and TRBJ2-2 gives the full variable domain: NAGVMQNPRHLVRRRGQEARLRCSPMKGHSHVYWYRQLPEEGLKFMVYLQKENIIDESGMPKERFSAEFPKEGPSILRIQQVVRGDSAAYFCASSLQGDRTGELFFGEGSRLTVL.

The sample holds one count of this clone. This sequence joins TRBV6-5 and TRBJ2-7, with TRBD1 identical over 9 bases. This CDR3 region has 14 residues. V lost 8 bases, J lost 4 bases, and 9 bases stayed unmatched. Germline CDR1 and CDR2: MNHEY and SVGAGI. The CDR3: CASLKDRGAYEQYF. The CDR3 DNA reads TGTGCCAGCCTGAAAGACAGGGGGGCTTACGAGCAGTACTTC.

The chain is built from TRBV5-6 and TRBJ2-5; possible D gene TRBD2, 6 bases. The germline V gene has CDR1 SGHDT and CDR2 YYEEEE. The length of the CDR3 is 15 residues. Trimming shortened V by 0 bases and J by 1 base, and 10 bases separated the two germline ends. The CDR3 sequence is CASSLGRGFQETQYF. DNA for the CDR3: TGTGCCAGCAGCTTGGGGCGGGGCTTCCAAGAGACCCAGTACTTC. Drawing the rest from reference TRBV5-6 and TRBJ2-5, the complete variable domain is DAGVTQSPTHLIKTRGQQVTLRCSPKSGHDTVSWYQQALGQGPQFIFQYYEEEERQRGNFPDRFSGHQFPNYSSELNVNALLLGDSALYLCASSLGRGFQETQYFGPGTRLLVL.

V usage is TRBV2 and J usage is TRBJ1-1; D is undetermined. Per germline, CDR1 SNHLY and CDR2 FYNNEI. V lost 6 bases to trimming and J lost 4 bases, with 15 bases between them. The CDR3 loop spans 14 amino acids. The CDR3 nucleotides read TGTGCCAGCAGCGACTTCGGGTCCTTCACTGAAGCTTTCTTT. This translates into CASSDFGSFTEAFF.

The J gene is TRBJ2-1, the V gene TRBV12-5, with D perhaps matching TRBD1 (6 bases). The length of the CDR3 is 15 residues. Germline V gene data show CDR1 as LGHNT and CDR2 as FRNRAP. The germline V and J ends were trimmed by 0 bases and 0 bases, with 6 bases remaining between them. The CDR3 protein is CASGLVQGSYNEQFF. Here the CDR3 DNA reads TGTGCTAGTGGTTTGGTACAGGGCTCCTACAATGAGCAGTTCTTC.

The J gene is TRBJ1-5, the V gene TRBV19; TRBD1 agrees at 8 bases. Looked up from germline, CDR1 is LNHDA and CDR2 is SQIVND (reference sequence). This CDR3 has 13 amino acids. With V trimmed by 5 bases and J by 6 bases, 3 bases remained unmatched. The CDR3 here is CASSVRGRQPQHF. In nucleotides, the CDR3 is TGTGCCAGTAGTGTCAGGGGGCGTCAGCCCCAGCATTTT.

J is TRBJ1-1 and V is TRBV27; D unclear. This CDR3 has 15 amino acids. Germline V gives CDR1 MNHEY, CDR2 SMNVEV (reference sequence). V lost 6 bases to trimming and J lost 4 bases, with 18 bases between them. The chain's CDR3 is CASSLLGNSVTEAFF. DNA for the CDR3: TGTGCCAGCAGCCTACTGGGCAACAGTGTCACTGAAGCTTTCTTT.

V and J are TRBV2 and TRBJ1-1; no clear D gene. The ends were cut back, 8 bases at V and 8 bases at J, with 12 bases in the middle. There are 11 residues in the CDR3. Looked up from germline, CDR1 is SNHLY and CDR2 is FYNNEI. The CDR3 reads CASETYREAFF. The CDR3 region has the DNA TGTGCCAGCGAAACATACCGAGAAGCTTTCTTT. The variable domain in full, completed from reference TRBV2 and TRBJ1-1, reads EPEVTQTPSHQVTQMGQEVILRCVPISNHLYFYWYRQILGQKVEFLVSFYNNEISEKSEIFDDQFSVERPDGSNFTLKIRSTKLEDSAMYFCASETYREAFFGQGTRLTVV.

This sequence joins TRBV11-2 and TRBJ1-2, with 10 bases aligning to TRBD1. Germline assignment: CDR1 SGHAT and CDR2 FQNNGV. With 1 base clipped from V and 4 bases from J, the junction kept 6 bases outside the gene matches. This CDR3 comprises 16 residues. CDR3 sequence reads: CASSLVGTGDVYGYTF. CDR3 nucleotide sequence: TGTGCCAGCAGCTTAGTGGGGACAGGGGACGTCTATGGCTACACCTTC.

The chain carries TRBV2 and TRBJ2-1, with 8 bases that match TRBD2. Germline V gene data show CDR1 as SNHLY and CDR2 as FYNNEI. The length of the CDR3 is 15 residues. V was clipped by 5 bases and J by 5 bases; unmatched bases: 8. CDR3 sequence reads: CASSSDRGGHNEQFF. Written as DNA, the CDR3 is TGTGCCAGCAGTTCTGATCGCGGGGGGCACAATGAGCAGTTCTTC.

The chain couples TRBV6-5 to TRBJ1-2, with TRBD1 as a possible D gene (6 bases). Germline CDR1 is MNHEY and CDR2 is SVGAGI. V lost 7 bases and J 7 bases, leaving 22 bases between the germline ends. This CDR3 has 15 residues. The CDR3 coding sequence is TGTGCCAGCAACGCCGGGACAAGCCTTTTTGCTGGCTACACCTTC. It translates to CASNAGTSLFAGYTF.

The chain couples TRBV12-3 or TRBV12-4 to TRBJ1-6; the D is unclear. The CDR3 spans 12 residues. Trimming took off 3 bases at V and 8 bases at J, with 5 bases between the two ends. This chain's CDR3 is CASSLAHSPLHF. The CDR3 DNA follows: TGTGCCAGCAGTTTGGCCCATTCACCCCTCCACTTT.

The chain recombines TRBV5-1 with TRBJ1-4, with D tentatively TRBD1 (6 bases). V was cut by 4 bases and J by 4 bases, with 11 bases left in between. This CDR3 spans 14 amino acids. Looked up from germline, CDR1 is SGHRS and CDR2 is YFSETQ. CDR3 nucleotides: TGCGCCAGCAGCCCTACAGGGAGTAATGAAAAACTGTTTTTT. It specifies CASSPTGSNEKLFF. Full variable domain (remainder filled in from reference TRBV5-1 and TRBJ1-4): KAGVTQTPRYLIKTRGQQVTLSCSPISGHRSVSWYQQTPGQGLQFLFEYFSETQRNKGNFPGRFSGRQFSNSRSEMNVSTLELGDSALYLCASSPTGSNEKLFFGSGTQLSVL.

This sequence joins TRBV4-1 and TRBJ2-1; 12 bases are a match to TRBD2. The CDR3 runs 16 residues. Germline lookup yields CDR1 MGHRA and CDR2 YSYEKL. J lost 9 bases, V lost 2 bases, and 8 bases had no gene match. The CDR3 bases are TGCGCCAGCAGCCAAACTCTAGCGGGGGGGTTCGGTGAGCAGTTCTTC. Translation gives CASSQTLAGGFGEQFF.

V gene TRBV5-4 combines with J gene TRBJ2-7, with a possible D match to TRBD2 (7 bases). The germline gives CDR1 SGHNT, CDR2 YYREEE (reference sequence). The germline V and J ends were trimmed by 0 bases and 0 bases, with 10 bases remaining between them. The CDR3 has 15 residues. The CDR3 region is CASSLGGGHSYEQYF. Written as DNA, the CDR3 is TGTGCCAGCAGCTTGGGGGGGGGACACTCCTACGAGCAGTACTTC.

The CDR3 protein is CASSFAHVLAGGLPRYEQYF. DNA of the CDR3: TGTGCCAGCAGCTTTGCGCATGTATTAGCGGGGGGGCTTCCCAGGTACGAGCAGTACTTC. The V call is TRBV12-1, the J call TRBJ2-7; the table's D gene call, TRBD2, was not cross checked with the DNA. TRBV12-1 is classified as a pseudogene. The CDR3 length is 20 residues.

CDR3 nucleotide sequence: TGTGCCAGCAGCCCGGGACTGGACTATGGCTACACCTTC. This gives the protein CASSPGLDYGYTF. This chain joins TRBV7-6 and TRBJ1-2, with D possibly being TRBD1 (5 bases). Between the trimmed V and J ends, which lost 5 bases and 3 bases, there was a span of 10 bases. This CDR3 comprises 13 residues. Germline-derived CDR1 and CDR2 are SGHVS and FNYEAQ.